One sample yielded the 28 T cell receptor beta chains listed below, sequenced in a study of blood T cell repertoires in COVID-19. Some clones are missing from TCRdb's copy, which holds only in-frame ones; the method was immunoSEQ multiplex PCR. The sample has tens of thousands of clones, around 83% seen once. The sequencing input was peripheral blood. The receptors come from a woman aged 55 to 70 with acute or convalescent COVID-19.

This chain uses TRBV9 with TRBJ2-7; 8 bases match TRBD2. Germline V gene sequence: CDR1 SGDLS, CDR2 YYNGEE. V lost 0 bases, J lost 2 bases, and 4 bases stayed unmatched. This CDR3 region has 15 residues. CDR3 in amino acids: CASSVAPGLAYEQYF. CDR3 sequence (DNA): TGTGCCAGCAGCGTAGCCCCGGGACTAGCCTACGAGCAGTACTTC.

The chain employs TRBV24-1 and TRBJ2-1, with D tentatively TRBD1 (6 bases). The CDR3 covers 15 residues. V was clipped by 5 bases and J by 1 base, with 11 bases between them. CDR1 KGHDR and CDR2 SFDVKD come from the germline V gene. The CDR3 DNA sequence: TGTGCCACCAGTGTAGGGCAGGGGTCCTACAATGAGCAGTTCTTC. It codes for CATSVGQGSYNEQFF.

The chain carries TRBV18 and TRBJ2-5, with TRBD1 matching 8 bases. The trim removed 5 bases at V and 1 base at J, leaving 6 bases unmatched. Germline CDR1 is KGHSH and CDR2 is LQKENI. This CDR3 spans 15 amino acids. The CDR3 region has the DNA TGTGCCAGCTCATCCCGGACAGGGTCCCAAGAGACCCAGTACTTC. This translates into CASSSRTGSQETQYF.

This clone showed up just once. The junction does not match germline at one end; this may be a read error. The chain links TRBV7-7 to TRBJ2-1, with 7 positions matching TRBD1. The germline gives CDR1 SSHAT, CDR2 FNYEAQ (reference sequence). The CDR3 sequence is 12 residues long. DNA of the CDR3: TGTGCTAGCAGCACAGACAGGGATGAGCAGTTCTTC. It codes for CASSTDRDEQFF.

The V gene is TRBV11-2, the J gene TRBJ1-3; weak D call: TRBD1 (6 bases). Germline loops: CDR1 SGHAT, CDR2 FQNNGV. The CDR3 is 14 amino acids. The V end lost 5 bases, the J end lost 0 bases, and 8 bases lay between the germline ends. CDR3 region: CASSPGDSGNTIYF. The CDR3 bases are TGTGCCAGCAGCCCAGGGGACTCTGGAAACACCATATATTTT.

This clone showed up just once. The chain links TRBV4-2 to TRBJ1-2; tentatively, D is TRBD1 (6 bases). The V and J ends lost 5 bases and 2 bases respectively, with 18 bases between them. The CDR3 spans 16 residues. Germline V gene lookup returns CDR1 LGHNA and CDR2 YNFKEQ. CDR3 DNA sequence: TGTGCCAGCAGCTCCTCCGCTGGGGGCTTAAACTATGGCTACACCTTC. Translation gives CASSSSAGGLNYGYTF.

The V gene is TRBV28, the J gene TRBJ1-1; possibly TRBD1 for D (5 bases). Germline V lookup: CDR1 MDHEN, CDR2 SYDVKM. This CDR3 spans 15 amino acids. Deletions cut 4 bases from V and 8 bases from J, with 20 bases between. The CDR3 loop reads CASSSHTGLDGEAFF. In nucleotides, the CDR3 is TGTGCCAGCAGTTCACACACGGGACTTGACGGGGAAGCTTTCTTT.

This chain uses TRBV5-1 with TRBJ1-1, with 9 bases that match TRBD1. Losses at the gene ends were 0 bases for V and 4 bases for J; bases not matched to a gene: 4. The CDR3 covers 15 residues. Germline V gene sequence: CDR1 SGHRS, CDR2 YFSETQ. The CDR3 is CASSLGDRAGTEAFF. The CDR3 coding sequence is TGCGCCAGCAGCTTGGGGGACAGGGCTGGCACTGAAGCTTTCTTT. The whole variable domain, filled in from reference TRBV5-1 and TRBJ1-1, reads KAGVTQTPRYLIKTRGQQVTLSCSPISGHRSVSWYQQTPGQGLQFLFEYFSETQRNKGNFPGRFSGRQFSNSRSEMNVSTLELGDSALYLCASSLGDRAGTEAFFGQGTRLTVV.

To note about this clone: Relative to the germline gene, one junction end is altered; a read error may explain this. The rearrangement joins TRBV14 to TRBJ1-2, with D perhaps matching TRBD1 (6 bases). Germline lookup yields CDR1 SGHDN and CDR2 FVKESK. CDR3 length: 15 residues. The CDR3 region is CASSKEGDTGFGYTF. The CDR3 DNA sequence: TGTGCCAGCAGCAAAGAAGGTGATACAGGGTTTGGCTACACCTTC.

The chain carries TRBV18 and TRBJ2-1, with D unclear. Germline V gives CDR1 KGHSH, CDR2 LQKENI. Trimming left V 2 bases short and J 6 bases short, with 11 bases between. CDR3 length: 14 amino acids. The CDR3 protein is CASSPLSTSNEQFF. In DNA form, the CDR3 reads TGTGCCAGCTCACCATTATCCACTTCCAATGAGCAGTTCTTC.

The rearrangement links TRBV24-1 to TRBJ1-1; weak D call: TRBD1 (6 bases). The CDR3 has 14 residues. V gave up 2 bases and J gave up 9 bases, with 15 bases separating them. Germline assignment: CDR1 KGHDR and CDR2 SFDVKD. CDR3 in amino acids: CATSDSGTFAQAFF. The CDR3 region has the DNA TGTGCCACCAGTGATTCTGGGACATTCGCGCAAGCTTTCTTT.

V is TRBV6-5 and J is TRBJ1-5, with TRBD1 as a possible D gene (6 bases). Germline V gene data show CDR1 as MNHEY and CDR2 as SVGAGI. V was shortened by 6 bases and J by 4 bases, with 10 bases between the two germline ends. CDR3 length equals 13 residues. In DNA form, the CDR3 reads TGTGCCAGCAGCGGACAGCAGAATCAGCCCCAGCATTTT. Its protein product is CASSGQQNQPQHF.

This rearrangement joins TRBV15 to TRBJ2-4, with D possibly TRBD2 on 6 matching bases. The CDR3 contains 17 residues. V lost 5 bases and J 3 bases, leaving 20 bases between the germline ends. CDR1 and CDR2 (germline): LNHNV, YYDKDF (reference sequence). CDR3 in DNA: TGTGCCACCAGCGAGAGGGGTGGATGGGGAGGCAAAAACATTCAGTACTTC. Protein sequence: CATSERGGWGGKNIQYF.

The gene calls are TRBV29-1 and TRBJ2-5; 7 nucleotides line up with TRBD2. The V segment lost 6 bases and the J segment 3 bases; nucleotides outside the gene matches: 13. The CDR3 sequence is 15 residues long. Germline assignment: CDR1 SQVTM and CDR2 ANQGSEA. CDR3 sequence (DNA): TGCAGCGTGAGGGGAGGGTCTAGCGGAAAAGAGACCCAGTACTTC. Residues: CSVRGGSSGKETQYF.

The CDR3 nucleotides read TGTGCCAGCAGCCGGGGACTAGCCCTCCGTGAGACCCAGTACTTC. This sequence encodes CASSRGLALRETQYF. The genes are TRBV7-2 and TRBJ2-5; the match to TRBD2 covers 9 bases. V lost 5 bases and J lost 5; bases outside the gene matches: 9. From germline, CDR1 is SGHTA and CDR2 FQGNSA. CDR3 length: 15 amino acids.

The chain carries TRBV5-1 and TRBJ2-7; 9 nucleotides match TRBD1. CDR3 length: 14 amino acids. In germline, CDR1 is SGHRS, CDR2 YFSETQ. Losses at the gene ends were 3 bases for V and 5 bases for J; bases not matched to a gene: 6. The CDR3 nucleotides are TGCGCCAGCAGCTGGGGACAGGGTAGTAACGAGCAGTACTTC. As protein: CASSWGQGSNEQYF.

This clone was found once. This sequence joins TRBV5-4 and TRBJ2-5; 9 nucleotides align to TRBD1. Germline V gene sequence: CDR1 SGHNT, CDR2 YYREEE (reference sequence). The CDR3 extends over 16 amino acids. V lost 4 bases to trimming and J lost 5 bases; unmatched junction nucleotides: 12. The CDR3 protein is CASSRGAGQGFETQYF. Written as DNA, the CDR3 is TGTGCCAGCAGCCGAGGGGCGGGACAGGGTTTTGAGACCCAGTACTTC.

CDR3 sequence: CASGSLSANIQYF. CDR3 sequence (DNA): TGTGCCAGCGGATCGTTGAGCGCGAACATTCAGTACTTC. The rearrangement links TRBV6-4 to TRBJ2-4; unclear D gene. Between the trimmed V and J ends, which lost 8 bases and 7 bases, there was a span of 15 bases. The germline CDR1 and CDR2 sequences are MRHNA and SNTAGT. This CDR3 is 13 amino acids long.

The chain couples TRBV6-5 to TRBJ1-6, with D hard to call. Germline V lookup: CDR1 MNHEY, CDR2 SVGAGI. The V gene lost 4 bases and the J gene lost 12 bases, with 10 bases spanning the gap. This CDR3 is 12 amino acids long. This CDR3 reads CASSFRKRPLHF. CDR3 in DNA: TGTGCCAGCAGTTTCCGGAAGCGACCCCTCCACTTT.

The chain is built from TRBV5-1 and TRBJ2-2; D remains unclear. The CDR3 runs to 15 residues. Trimming took off 0 bases at V and 0 bases at J, with 6 bases between the two ends. Germline V gene data show CDR1 as SGHRS and CDR2 as YFSETQ. The CDR3 nucleotides read TGCGCCAGCAGCTTGGGTACAGCGAACACCGGGGAGCTGTTTTTT. Translated: CASSLGTANTGELFF.

The chain uses TRBV27 and TRBJ1-1, with D unclear. Germline CDR1 is MNHEY and CDR2 is SMNVEV (reference sequence). The CDR3 extends over 15 amino acids. Trimming removed 4 bases at V and 2 bases at J, with 14 bases between. The CDR3 DNA reads TGTGCCAGCAGTTCTCTACAGAAATCAAACACTGAAGCTTTCTTT. It translates to CASSSLQKSNTEAFF.

CDR3 DNA: TGTGCCAGCACCTTTAGCGGGGGGGCCAACGAAGAGACCCAGTACTTC. Its protein product is CASTFSGGANEETQYF. The rearrangement uses TRBV2 and TRBJ2-5, with 11 nucleotides matching TRBD2. V shed 7 bases and J 3 bases; nucleotides not matched to a gene: 10. The germline gives CDR1 SNHLY, CDR2 FYNNEI. The CDR3 runs to 16 residues.

The V and J genes are TRBV24-1 and TRBJ2-5; 10 bases align to TRBD1. The CDR3 consists of 15 residues. CDR1 is KGHDR, CDR2 SFDVKD, per germline. Trimming cost V 3 bases and J 5 bases; bases outside gene matches: 5. CDR3 DNA: TGTGCCACCAGTGATCCGGGACAGGGGTTTGAGACCCAGTACTTC. Protein product: CATSDPGQGFETQYF.

The rearrangement links TRBV4-2 to TRBJ1-5, with 9 bases lining up with TRBD1. Germline CDR1 is LGHNA and CDR2 is YNFKEQ. This CDR3 spans 19 amino acids. Unmatched junction bases numbered 14, after V lost 1 base and J lost 4 bases. CDR3 in DNA: TGTGCCAGCAGCCAAGCTTTGGGGGACAGGGTAATGCTAAATCAGCCCCAGCATTTT. Amino acid sequence: CASSQALGDRVMLNQPQHF.

The gene calls are TRBV6-2 or TRBV6-3 and TRBJ2-7; 7 bases line up with TRBD2. CDR3 length equals 13 residues. From germline, CDR1 is MNHEY and CDR2 SVGEGT. J was trimmed by 7 bases and V by 0 bases; bases with no gene match: 3. The CDR3 is CASSYSGGREQYF. The CDR3 DNA follows: TGTGCCAGCAGTTACTCGGGAGGGAGAGAGCAGTACTTC.

V and J are TRBV27 and TRBJ1-5, with 7 bases identical to TRBD1. CDR1 and CDR2 from the germline V gene are MNHEY and SMNVEV (reference sequence). V lost 5 bases and J lost 2; bases outside the gene matches: 6. The CDR3 loop spans 15 amino acids. CDR3 bases: TGTGCCAGCAGTCGATCAGGGGGGCGCAATCAGCCCCAGCATTTT. Translated, it gives CASSRSGGRNQPQHF.

This rearrangement joins TRBV6-2 or TRBV6-3 to TRBJ1-6; 7 bases map to TRBD1. Germline V lookup: CDR1 MNHEY, CDR2 SVGEGT. This CDR3 is built from 16 residues. V trimming: 6 bases; J trimming: 7 bases; junction bases outside the gene matches: 12. The CDR3 protein is CASSRRLGTENSPLHF. CDR3 nucleotide sequence: TGTGCCAGCAGCAGGCGCCTTGGGACAGAGAATTCACCCCTCCACTTT.

The rearrangement joins TRBV7-9 to TRBJ2-2; the match to TRBD2 covers 8 bases. The CDR3 length is 16 residues. From germline, CDR1 is SEHNR and CDR2 FQNEAQ (reference sequence). With V trimmed by 7 bases and J by 4 bases, 11 bases remained unmatched. The CDR3 is CASTLGAGEGTGELFF. CDR3 bases: TGTGCCAGCACCTTGGGAGCGGGAGAAGGCACCGGGGAGCTGTTTTTT.